The rows below give T cell receptor beta chains drawn from one sample of a study of OX40 agonist ivuxolimab in advanced cancers. Only in-frame clones appear in the TCRdb table, and some are missing; sequencing was by immunoSEQ multiplex PCR. The sample shows 90,000 to 150,000 clones, 75% to 90% of them seen only once. Sequences were derived from CD4+ or CD8+ T cells sorted from blood, sampled in a trial of the OX40 agonist ivuxolimab. Every receptor here comes from an adult with an advanced solid tumor such as melanoma, head and neck, liver or kidney cancer. Both conserved end residues are part of each CDR3. Fields, in order: D gene, clone size, J gene, V gene, CDR3 protein, CDR3 DNA. D genes are given only for firm matches. Only part of the rows carry a size: once, few, many, or a class if the clone is expanded.

D gene: TRBD2; clone size: -; J gene: TRBJ2-1; V gene: TRBV2; CDR3 protein: CASRQSGGSYNEQFF; CDR3 DNA: TGTGCCAGCAGGCAAAGCGGGGGATCCTACAATGAGCAGTTCTTC
D gene: -; clone size: once; J gene: TRBJ2-3; V gene: TRBV20-1; CDR3 protein: CSARDVDTQYF; CDR3 DNA: TGCAGTGCTAGAGATGTAGATACGCAGTATTTT
D gene: -; clone size: -; J gene: TRBJ1-1; V gene: TRBV29-1; CDR3 protein: CSVQHPSRLNTEAFF; CDR3 DNA: TGCAGCGTGCAACACCCCAGCCGGCTTAACACTGAAGCTTTCTTT
D gene: TRBD2; clone size: -; J gene: TRBJ2-1; V gene: TRBV6-6; CDR3 protein: CASSSSGGAFSEQFF; CDR3 DNA: TGTGCCAGCAGTTCAAGCGGGGGGGCATTCTCCGAGCAGTTCTTC
D gene: -; clone size: -; J gene: TRBJ2-5; V gene: TRBV7-9; CDR3 protein: CASSSGEGTQYF; CDR3 DNA: TGTGCCAGCAGCTCAGGGGAGGGGACCCAGTACTTC
D gene: -; clone size: -; J gene: TRBJ1-1; V gene: TRBV15; CDR3 protein: CATSRDLVMRGSEAFF; CDR3 DNA: TGTGCCACCAGCAGAGATCTGGTGATGAGGGGCTCTGAAGCTTTCTTT
D gene: -; clone size: -; J gene: TRBJ1-4; V gene: TRBV6-6; CDR3 protein: CASKGSLNEKLFF; CDR3 DNA: TGTGCCTCAAAGGGCAGCCTTAATGAAAAACTGTTTTTT
D gene: -; clone size: -; J gene: TRBJ2-3; V gene: TRBV7-7; CDR3 protein: CASSLGGASDTQYF; CDR3 DNA: TGTGCTAGCAGCTTAGGCGGGGCATCAGATACGCAGTATTTT
D gene: TRBD1; clone size: -; J gene: TRBJ2-3; V gene: TRBV28; CDR3 protein: CASSPGQGGDTQYF; CDR3 DNA: TGTGCCAGCAGTCCCGGACAGGGGGGAGATACGCAGTATTTT
D gene: TRBD2; clone size: few; J gene: TRBJ2-7; V gene: TRBV7-9; CDR3 protein: CASSLTGGEQYF; CDR3 DNA: TGTGCCAGCAGCTTAACGGGGGGAGAGCAGTACTTC
D gene: TRBD1; clone size: -; J gene: TRBJ2-2; V gene: TRBV7-8; CDR3 protein: CASSPHRGTNTGELFF; CDR3 DNA: TGTGCCAGCAGCCCACACAGGGGGACGAACACCGGGGAGCTGTTTTTT
D gene: -; clone size: -; J gene: TRBJ2-6; V gene: TRBV5-8; CDR3 protein: CASTHPPGWLRGANVLTF; CDR3 DNA: TGTGCCAGCACCCATCCCCCAGGGTGGTTACGAGGGGCCAACGTCCTGACTTTC
D gene: TRBD1; clone size: -; J gene: TRBJ1-2; V gene: TRBV30; CDR3 protein: CAWDQLQGNGYTF; CDR3 DNA: TGTGCCTGGGACCAATTACAGGGGAATGGCTACACCTTC
D gene: -; clone size: -; J gene: TRBJ1-5; V gene: TRBV19; CDR3 protein: CASSNQIDQPQHF; CDR3 DNA: TGTGCCAGTAGTAACCAGATTGATCAGCCCCAGCATTTT
D gene: -; clone size: -; J gene: TRBJ2-1; V gene: TRBV4-3; CDR3 protein: CASSQETQGLNEQFF; CDR3 DNA: TGCGCCAGCAGCCAAGAAACACAGGGATTGAATGAGCAGTTCTTC
D gene: -; clone size: few; J gene: TRBJ1-1; V gene: TRBV19; CDR3 protein: CASSIDWAGSARAFF; CDR3 DNA: TGTGCCAGTAGTATAGATTGGGCAGGGTCAGCGCGAGCTTTCTTT
D gene: -; clone size: -; J gene: TRBJ2-2; V gene: TRBV7-9; CDR3 protein: CASSLGTTNTGELFF; CDR3 DNA: TGTGCCAGCAGCTTAGGGACAACGAACACCGGGGAGCTGTTTTTT
D gene: TRBD2; clone size: -; J gene: TRBJ2-1; V gene: TRBV5-4; CDR3 protein: CASSLGLADNEQFF; CDR3 DNA: TGTGCCAGCAGCTTGGGACTAGCAGACAATGAGCAGTTCTTC
D gene: -; clone size: -; J gene: TRBJ2-7; V gene: TRBV7-8; CDR3 protein: CASSLAALAASYEQYF; CDR3 DNA: TGTGCCAGCAGCTTAGCCGCTTTGGCAGCTTCCTACGAGCAGTACTTC
D gene: TRBD2; clone size: -; J gene: TRBJ2-7; V gene: TRBV18; CDR3 protein: CASSPRGLSGGAYEQYF; CDR3 DNA: TGTGCCAGCTCACCACGAGGACTTAGCGGGGGGGCCTACGAGCAGTACTTC
D gene: -; clone size: -; J gene: TRBJ1-2; V gene: TRBV2; CDR3 protein: CASSASNYGYTF; CDR3 DNA: TGTGCCAGCAGTGCCAGTAACTATGGCTACACCTTC
D gene: TRBD2; clone size: -; J gene: TRBJ2-1; V gene: TRBV4-1; CDR3 protein: CASSQEGRGAGNEQFF; CDR3 DNA: TGCGCCAGCAGCCAAGAGGGGCGGGGGGCAGGTAATGAGCAGTTCTTC
D gene: TRBD2; clone size: -; J gene: TRBJ2-7; V gene: TRBV5-5; CDR3 protein: CASSPPVSGFYEQYF; CDR3 DNA: TGTGCCAGCAGCCCGCCGGTTAGCGGGTTCTACGAGCAGTACTTC
D gene: -; clone size: -; J gene: TRBJ1-6; V gene: TRBV7-9; CDR3 protein: CASSLAGDNSPLHF; CDR3 DNA: TGTGCCAGCAGCTTAGCGGGGGATAATTCACCCCTCCACTTT
D gene: -; clone size: -; J gene: TRBJ1-2; V gene: TRBV5-6; CDR3 protein: CASSPTGSSYGYTF; CDR3 DNA: TGTGCCAGCAGCCCGACAGGTAGCAGCTATGGCTACACCTTC
D gene: TRBD1; clone size: -; J gene: TRBJ1-6; V gene: TRBV28; CDR3 protein: CATSGQGNSPLHF; CDR3 DNA: TGTGCCACCTCTGGACAGGGGAATTCACCCCTCCACTTT
D gene: -; clone size: -; J gene: TRBJ2-3; V gene: TRBV7-2; CDR3 protein: CASCTRRGDTQYF; CDR3 DNA: TGTGCCAGCTGCACGAGACGGGGAGATACGCAGTATTTT
D gene: -; clone size: -; J gene: TRBJ1-5; V gene: TRBV6-6; CDR3 protein: CASSYEGGWGGQPQHF; CDR3 DNA: TGTGCCAGCAGTTATGAGGGCGGATGGGGGGGGCAGCCCCAGCATTTT